This TCR beta chain was captured in a study of early T cells in non-severe SARS-CoV-2 infection. Unique molecular identifiers were added to individual cDNA molecules. In TCRdb, the 5' RACE reads were re-called with MiXCR into one record per CDR3 protein. The repertoire consists of 27,000 or so distinct CDR3 sequences, with about 2.7% occurring once and the leading ten covering roughly 0.7%. The V gene's germline CDR1 is MGHRA and CDR2 YSYEKL. V dropped 2 bases and J dropped 0; count of bases not matched to a gene: 8. The CDR3 length is 17 residues. The sample holds many counts of this clonotype. The sequenced material came from whole blood. V is TRBV4-1 and J is TRBJ2-3; 7 nucleotides line up with TRBD1. The receptor comes from an adult who was a healthcare worker with PCR-confirmed SARS-CoV-2 infection or an uninfected control (not recorded which). The CDR3 is CASSQFLDRESTDTQYF. CDR3 DNA: TGCGCCAGCAGCCAATTTCTTGACAGGGAAAGCACAGATACGCAGTATTTT.